There are a few counts of the clone carrying this T cell receptor beta chain. The antigen remains unidentified. This CDR3 comprises 12 residues. V was trimmed by 1 base and J by 5 bases, leaving 3 bases between them. The germline V gene encodes CDR1 LGHNT and CDR2 FRNRAP. This entry comes from a study of T cell repertoires in cytomegalovirus infection. Study context: Public TCR beta signatures were indicative of both CMV infection and a matching HLA type.

General observations from the study: Within the response measured ex vivo, HLA-C-restricted CMV-specific TCR beta clonotypes were dominant.

TCRdb re-derived calls from the reads in MiXCR, one entry per CDR3 protein. The sample has roughly 500,000 distinct CDR3 sequences, about 33% seen once. Specimen: cultured PBMCs, collected from culture after CMV antigen stimulation. The TCR sequence derives from a human donor in good health (CMV status not recorded). Some clones in this sample may be carry-over from other donors' samples. The genes are TRBV12-5 and TRBJ1-5; the D is unclear. This CDR3 reads CASGLAYQPQHF. Written as DNA, the CDR3 is TGTGCTAGTGGTTTGGCATATCAGCCCCAGCATTTT.